These 8 T cell receptor beta chains came from one sample sequenced in a study of T cell therapy after organ transplantation. Noted time point: 20-29 weeks after completion of therapy. Clones were sequenced by immunoSEQ multiplex PCR, and TCRdb holds only the in-frame ones, with some missing. Here the sample spans some 17,000 clones, 65% to 90% being singletons. No antigen is known for these receptors. The sequenced sample was CD8+ T cells from blood, obtained after autologous CMV-specific T cell therapy. The source is a human patient who had received a solid organ transplant and had CMV disease. Some T cells may be the graft donor's.

The rearrangement joins TRBV28 to TRBJ2-3, with D possibly matching TRBD1 (6 bases). The CDR3 contains 15 residues. Germline V gene sequence: CDR1 MDHEN, CDR2 SYDVKM. The V end was cut by 5 bases, the J end by 0 bases, with 12 bases between. CDR3 loop: CASSPVGASTDTQYF. The CDR3 coding sequence is TGTGCCAGCAGTCCAGTGGGGGCGAGCACAGATACGCAGTATTTT. Full variable domain (missing parts from reference TRBV28 and TRBJ2-3): DVKVTQSSRYLVKRTGEKVFLECVQDMDHENMFWYRQDPGLGLRLIYFSYDVKMKEKGDIPEGYSVSREKKERFSLILESASTNQTSMYLCASSPVGASTDTQYFGPGTRLTVL.

This clone has a handful of counts. This chain joins TRBV2 and TRBJ2-1; no reliable D call. This CDR3 has 13 amino acids. V was trimmed by 4 bases and J by 4 bases, leaving 8 bases between them. In germline, CDR1 is SNHLY, CDR2 FYNNEI. CDR3 in amino acids: CASSVTRYNEQFF. In DNA, the CDR3 is TGTGCCAGCAGTGTTACCAGATACAATGAGCAGTTCTTC.

The rearrangement uses TRBV6-1 and TRBJ1-6, with TRBD1 as a possible D gene (5 bases). The CDR3 is made up of 13 amino acids. V gave up 3 bases and J gave up 5 bases, with 5 bases separating them. The germline V gene encodes CDR1 MNHNS and CDR2 SASEGT. As DNA, the CDR3 is TGTGCCAGCAGTGACAGGGATAATTCACCCCTCCACTTT. It codes for CASSDRDNSPLHF.

This sequence joins TRBV5-1 and TRBJ2-1; 12 positions agree with TRBD2. The CDR3 has 15 residues. Germline CDR1 and CDR2: SGHRS and YFSETQ. V trimming: 4 bases; J trimming: 8 bases; junction bases outside the gene matches: 7. The CDR3 coding sequence is TGCGCCAGCAGCCCGACTAGCGGGAGAACGCATGAGCAGTTCTTC. Translated, it gives CASSPTSGRTHEQFF.

The chain carries TRBV11-2 and TRBJ2-5; D is undetermined. The germline V gene has CDR1 SGHAT and CDR2 FQNNGV. Trimming took 5 bases from V and 6 from J, leaving 13 bases between them. The CDR3 contains 13 residues. The CDR3 here is CASSPEFLQTQYF. The DNA of the CDR3 is TGTGCCAGCAGCCCAGAATTTCTACAGACCCAGTACTTC.

J is TRBJ1-6 and V is TRBV5-4; a weak D match, TRBD1 (5 bases). The CDR3 sequence is 15 residues long. Germline CDR1 and CDR2: SGHNT and YYREEE (reference sequence). Trimming took off 1 base at V and 8 bases at J, with 13 bases between the two ends. CDR3: CASSLRGAFDSPLHF. The CDR3 DNA reads TGTGCCAGCAGCTTGAGGGGTGCCTTCGATTCACCCCTCCACTTT.

The gene calls are TRBV2 and TRBJ2-7; weak D call: TRBD1 (6 bases). V dropped 0 bases and J dropped 0 bases, with 21 bases sitting between them. The CDR3 sequence is 19 residues long. The germline V gene has CDR1 SNHLY and CDR2 FYNNEI. CDR3 DNA: TGTGCCAGCAGTGAAGCGCTCGGGGCAGGGGTAGGGATCTCCTACGAGCAGTACTTC. This sequence encodes CASSEALGAGVGISYEQYF.

This clone has only a few counts. The chain carries TRBV4-3 and TRBJ2-1; D possibly uses TRBD1 or TRBD2 (5 bases each). V was pared by 0 bases and J by 0 bases, with 12 bases between. Germline CDR1 and CDR2: LGHNA and YSLEER. This CDR3 region has 17 residues. The CDR3 nucleotides are TGCGCCAGCAGCCAAGATGGGGGAACGAGCTCCTACAATGAGCAGTTCTTC. Its translation: CASSQDGGTSSYNEQFF.